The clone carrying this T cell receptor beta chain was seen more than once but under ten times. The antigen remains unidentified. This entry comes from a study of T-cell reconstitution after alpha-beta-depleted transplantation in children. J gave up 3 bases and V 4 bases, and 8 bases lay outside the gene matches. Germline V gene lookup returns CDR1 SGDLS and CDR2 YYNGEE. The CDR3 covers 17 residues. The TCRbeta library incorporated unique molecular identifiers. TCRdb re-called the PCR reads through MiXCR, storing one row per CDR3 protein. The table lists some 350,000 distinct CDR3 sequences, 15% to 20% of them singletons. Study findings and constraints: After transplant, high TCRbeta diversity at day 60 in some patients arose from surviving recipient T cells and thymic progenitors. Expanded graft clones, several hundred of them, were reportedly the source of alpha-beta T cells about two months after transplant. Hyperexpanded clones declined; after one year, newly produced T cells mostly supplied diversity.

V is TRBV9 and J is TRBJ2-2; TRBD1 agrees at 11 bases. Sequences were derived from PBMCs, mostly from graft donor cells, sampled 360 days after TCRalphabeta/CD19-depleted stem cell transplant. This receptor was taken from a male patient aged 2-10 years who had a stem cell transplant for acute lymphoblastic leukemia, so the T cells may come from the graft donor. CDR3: CASSFSRDRGDTGELFF. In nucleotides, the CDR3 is TGTGCCAGCAGCTTTTCTCGGGACAGGGGGGACACCGGGGAGCTGTTTTTT.